This T cell receptor (beta chain) was observed in a study of post-analysis software for immune sequencing data. Study-level points and caveats: When patients were compared with controls, about 5 TRBV segments were more frequent, TRBV5-6, TRBV5-1 and TRBV20-1 among them.

CDR3 length equals 12 residues. Germline CDR1 and CDR2: SGHDN and FVKESK. Trimming shortened V by 2 bases and J by 7 bases, and 6 bases separated the two germline ends. This clonotype was found many times. What it binds is unknown. Included in the TCR beta cDNA libraries were unique molecular identifiers. From the PCR reads, TCRdb called clonotypes with MiXCR, one entry per CDR3 protein. The top ten clones hold approximately 1.4% of a sample with over 150,000 distinct CDR3 sequences, over 25% of them seen once. The chain joins TRBV14 to TRBJ2-1; unclear D gene. Sequenced: blood. The clonotype originates from a girl aged 5-17 years with multiple sclerosis. The CDR3 DNA follows: TGTGCCAGCAGCCAATTGCTTAATGAGCAGTTCTTC. Its protein product is CASSQLLNEQFF.